This T cell receptor beta chain was documented in a study of identical twins. The study, taken as a whole, reports: While abundant cord blood beta clonotypes carried fewer insertions, memory repertoires showed no such pattern.

In its sample, this clonotype was seen many times. The antigen is unknown. TCRdb re-derived calls from the 5' RACE reads in MiXCR, one entry per CDR3 protein. The sample lists just under 650,000 distinct CDR3 sequences; around 7.5% were seen once. V was trimmed by 0 bases and J by 5 bases, leaving 7 bases between them. Per germline, CDR1 DFQATT and CDR2 SNEGSKA (reference sequence). CDR3 length: 12 amino acids. In addition, the sample was reused for a study of yellow fever vaccine responses in identical twins.

V and J are TRBV20-1 and TRBJ2-5; D ambiguous. Sequencing input: PBMCs. The sequence came from a woman under 30 in good health. The CDR3 DNA is TGCAGTGCTAGAGACCTGGGGGAGACCCAGTACTTC. Protein product: CSARDLGETQYF.